The 32 T cell receptor beta chains reported below all come from one sample, sequenced in a study of cytomegalovirus exposure and HLA in healthy donors. Amplification used 60 Vbeta primers and 13 Jbeta primers. TCRdb's table, derived via immunoSEQ multiplex PCR, lists solely in-frame clones and lacks some. Among roughly 190,000 clones listed, about 90% were seen once. The sequenced sample was PBMCs. The receptors were gathered from a boy between 2 and 10 years old in good health and CMV-seronegative.

The V call is TRBV5-1, the J call TRBJ2-7; 12 nucleotides match TRBD2. The trim removed 4 bases at V and 1 base at J, leaving 3 bases unmatched. The CDR3 runs 15 residues. Germline CDR1 is SGHRS and CDR2 is YFSETQ. In DNA, the CDR3 is TGCGCCAGCAGCAAGACTAGCGGGAGTTCCTACGAGCAGTACTTC. Translated: CASSKTSGSSYEQYF. The entire variable domain, with the rest obtained from reference TRBV5-1 and TRBJ2-7, is as follows: KAGVTQTPRYLIKTRGQQVTLSCSPISGHRSVSWYQQTPGQGLQFLFEYFSETQRNKGNFPGRFSGRQFSNSRSEMNVSTLELGDSALYLCASSKTSGSSYEQYFGPGTRLTVT.

The rearrangement joins TRBV5-8 to TRBJ2-1; no definite D call. The V end lost 5 bases, the J end lost 4 bases, and 13 bases lay between the germline ends. CDR3 length: 14 residues. The V gene's germline CDR1 is SGHTS and CDR2 YDEGEE. CDR3 protein: CASRPEALYNEQFF. The CDR3 bases are TGTGCCAGCAGACCAGAGGCCCTATACAATGAGCAGTTCTTC.

The chain is built from TRBV6-5 and TRBJ1-1, with D tentatively TRBD1 (6 bases). Germline V gives CDR1 MNHEY, CDR2 SVGAGI. V was trimmed by 6 bases and J by 5 bases, leaving 13 bases between them. The CDR3 consists of 13 residues. CDR3 coding DNA: TGTGCCAGCAGCTTAGGACAGCATACTGAAGCTTTCTTT. Translated: CASSLGQHTEAFF.

V gene TRBV7-2 combines with J gene TRBJ2-7; tentatively, D is TRBD1 (6 bases). Trimming stripped 2 bases from V and 1 base from J, with 9 bases between. Germline V gives CDR1 SGHTA, CDR2 FQGNSA. The CDR3 is 14 residues long. The CDR3 DNA sequence: TGTGCCAGCAGCTTACCAGGGGTTTCCTACGAGCAGTACTTC. Residues: CASSLPGVSYEQYF.

V and J are TRBV28 and TRBJ1-2; 12 bases match TRBD1. V shed 2 bases and J 8 bases; nucleotides not matched to a gene: 15. CDR1 and CDR2 (germline): MDHEN, SYDVKM. The CDR3 is 18 residues long. Here the CDR3 reads CASSLSGTGGPVPDGYTF. The CDR3 nucleotides read TGTGCCAGCAGTTTAAGCGGGACAGGGGGCCCGGTCCCGGACGGCTACACCTTC.

The V and J genes are TRBV19 and TRBJ2-7; 7 bases line up with TRBD1. Germline V CDR1 and CDR2: LNHDA, SQIVND (reference sequence). The CDR3 is 16 amino acids. J was trimmed by 0 bases and V by 4 bases; bases with no gene match: 9. CDR3 DNA: TGTGCCAGTAGTACCGTCGGGACAGCCAGCTCCTACGAGCAGTACTTC. This sequence encodes CASSTVGTASSYEQYF.

The V gene is TRBV19, the J gene TRBJ2-3; tentative D call: TRBD2 (6 bases). CDR1 is LNHDA and CDR2 is SQIVND in the germline V gene (reference sequence). Trimming removed 6 bases from V and 0 bases from J, with 10 bases in between. The CDR3 sequence is 14 residues long. The chain's CDR3 is CASRRLASTDTQYF. The CDR3 coding sequence is TGTGCCAGTAGACGGCTAGCGAGCACAGATACGCAGTATTTT.

This clone was recorded only once. The chain has TRBV9 and TRBJ2-3; D possibly corresponds to TRBD2 (6 bases). The CDR3 is 15 residues long. Between the trimmed V and J ends, which lost 0 bases and 2 bases, there was a span of 10 bases. Germline CDR1 is SGDLS and CDR2 is YYNGEE. The CDR3 coding sequence is TGTGCCAGCAGCGTAGGCGGGGAGGCCACAGATACGCAGTATTTT. This codes for CASSVGGEATDTQYF.

This clone was detected only a few times. The CDR3 nucleotides are TGCGCCAGCAGCCAACGACAGGGAACCGGAAACACCATATATTTT. Translated: CASSQRQGTGNTIYF. The V gene is TRBV4-1, the J gene TRBJ1-3; 7 nucleotides align to TRBD1. The CDR3 is 15 residues long. CDR1 is MGHRA and CDR2 is YSYEKL in the germline V gene. The V gene end was trimmed by 2 bases and the J gene end by 4 bases; junction bases not matched to a gene: 5.

The chain uses TRBV4-1 and TRBJ2-7; 10 bases match TRBD1. After removal of 4 bases from V and 0 bases from J, the junction contained 6 bases not matched to a gene. The CDR3 has 16 amino acids. CDR1 is MGHRA and CDR2 is YSYEKL in the germline V gene. CDR3 DNA sequence: TGCGCCAGCAGCCGTGGGACAGGGGACCTCTCCTACGAGCAGTACTTC. It encodes CASSRGTGDLSYEQYF.

This clone was observed a single time. This chain uses TRBV6-1 with TRBJ2-4, with D uncertain. Germline CDR1 MNHNS, CDR2 SASEGT. V was pared by 6 bases and J by 0 bases, with 9 bases between. The CDR3 loop spans 14 amino acids. The CDR3 nucleotides are TGTGCCAGCAGGTGGGCAGGAGCCAAAAACATTCAGTACTTC. Residues: CASRWAGAKNIQYF.

This clone was observed a few times. This rearrangement joins TRBV7-9 to TRBJ2-6; TRBD1 matches at 10 bases. Germline V gives CDR1 SEHNR, CDR2 FQNEAQ (reference sequence). The CDR3 loop spans 18 amino acids. The junction had 7 bases not matched to a gene; V was cut back by 5 bases and J by 0 bases. The CDR3 region is CASSEDRGSRSGANVLTF. CDR3 DNA sequence: TGTGCCAGCAGCGAGGACAGGGGGAGCCGCTCTGGGGCCAACGTCCTGACTTTC.

This chain uses TRBV18 with TRBJ1-1; unclear D gene. Looked up from germline, CDR1 is KGHSH and CDR2 is LQKENI. The V and J ends lost 2 bases and 0 bases respectively, with 4 bases between them. This CDR3 spans 13 amino acids. The CDR3 nucleotides are TGTGCCAGCTCACCAGGGCTGAACACTGAAGCTTTCTTT. Residues: CASSPGLNTEAFF.

This clone has a handful of counts. V and J are TRBV7-3 and TRBJ1-6; TRBD1 is a possible D gene (5 bases). Germline CDR1 SGHTA, CDR2 FQGTGA. The CDR3 has 13 amino acids. V lost 8 bases and J lost 9, with 14 bases in between. The CDR3 nucleotides read TGTGCCAGCTCATCAGGGTTTCCTTCACCCCTCCACTTT. As protein: CASSSGFPSPLHF.

The CDR3 protein is CASSGTSAREQFF. In nucleotides, the CDR3 is TGTGCCAGCAGCGGGACTAGCGCGAGGGAGCAGTTCTTC. This rearrangement joins TRBV2 to TRBJ2-1, with TRBD2 matching over 10 bases. The CDR3 runs 13 residues. Trimming cost V 6 bases and J 10 bases; bases outside gene matches: 6. Germline V gene data show CDR1 as SNHLY and CDR2 as FYNNEI.

The chain recombines TRBV20-1 with TRBJ2-7; 7 bases are a match to TRBD1. CDR1 is DFQATT and CDR2 is SNEGSKA in the germline V gene (reference sequence). This CDR3 contains 11 residues. The ends lost 5 bases at V and 10 bases at J; junction bases unmatched: 8. The CDR3 DNA reads TGCAGTGCTTTAGACAGGGTGGGCCAGTACTTC. Protein: CSALDRVGQYF.

This clone has only one observation. The rearrangement uses TRBV30 and TRBJ2-5, with 9 bases lining up with TRBD1. The CDR3 sequence is 15 residues long. In germline, CDR1 is GTSNPN, CDR2 SVGIG (reference sequence). V dropped 1 base and J dropped 5; count of bases not matched to a gene: 8. CDR3 protein: CAWSGKGQGPETQYF. The CDR3 DNA sequence: TGTGCCTGGAGTGGGAAGGGACAGGGACCCGAGACCCAGTACTTC.

This chain connects TRBV28 to TRBJ2-5; TRBD2 matches 8 bases. The CDR3 runs to 15 residues. With 4 bases clipped from V and 5 bases from J, the junction kept 9 bases outside the gene matches. Germline lookup yields CDR1 MDHEN and CDR2 SYDVKM. CDR3 sequence: CASSSIGGGHETQYF. In DNA, the CDR3 is TGTGCCAGCAGTTCCATCGGGGGGGGCCACGAGACCCAGTACTTC.

The chain uses TRBV30 and TRBJ1-5, with D unresolved. Germline loops: CDR1 GTSNPN, CDR2 SVGIG (reference sequence). The V end was cut by 1 base, the J end by 7 bases, with 11 bases between. The CDR3 runs to 13 residues. CDR3 DNA: TGTGCCTGGAGTGGAGGAGGGAGGCAGCCCCAGCATTTT. Its translation is CAWSGGGRQPQHF.

The chain recombines TRBV7-9 with TRBJ2-7; maybe TRBD2 (6 bases). V lost 0 bases, J lost 0 bases, and 12 bases lay in between. The CDR3 loop spans 16 amino acids. Germline CDR1 SEHNR, CDR2 FQNEAQ (reference sequence). CDR3 protein: CASSLAGDWSSYEQYF. CDR3 nucleotides: TGTGCCAGCAGCTTAGCGGGGGACTGGAGCTCCTACGAGCAGTACTTC.

CDR3 nucleotides: TGCGCCAGCAGCTATAGCGGGGCGGCGGAGACCCAGTACTTC. Its protein product is CASSYSGAAETQYF. This chain uses TRBV5-1 with TRBJ2-5; 8 bases line up with TRBD2. Trimming at V came to 3 bases and at J to 5 bases, leaving 6 bases not matched to a gene. CDR1 is SGHRS, CDR2 YFSETQ, per germline. CDR3 length: 14 amino acids. Complete variable domain (other parts from reference TRBV5-1 and TRBJ2-5): KAGVTQTPRYLIKTRGQQVTLSCSPISGHRSVSWYQQTPGQGLQFLFEYFSETQRNKGNFPGRFSGRQFSNSRSEMNVSTLELGDSALYLCASSYSGAAETQYFGPGTRLLVL.

The chain employs TRBV29-1 and TRBJ2-3, with D hard to call. The CDR3 totals 13 residues. Germline CDR1 SQVTM, CDR2 ANQGSEA. V was trimmed by 7 bases and J by 3 bases, leaving 14 bases between them. The CDR3 sequence is CSAQVLVTDTQYF. Written as DNA, the CDR3 is TGCAGCGCTCAGGTGTTGGTGACAGATACGCAGTATTTT.

The rearrangement links TRBV4-2 to TRBJ2-3; the D is unclear. The CDR3 has 15 amino acids. Germline assignment: CDR1 LGHNA and CDR2 YNFKEQ. The V end lost 1 base, the J end lost 3 bases, and 11 bases lay between the germline ends. The CDR3 DNA sequence: TGTGCCAGCAGCCAAGCCACGACTGGGACAGATACGCAGTATTTT. Translation: CASSQATTGTDTQYF.

V gene TRBV14 combines with J gene TRBJ2-7; TRBD2 agrees at 7 bases. Germline V gives CDR1 SGHDN, CDR2 FVKESK. The CDR3 runs 15 residues. V gave up 4 bases and J gave up 5 bases; unmatched junction bases: 11. The CDR3 reads CASSLLGEGIDEQYF. DNA for the CDR3: TGTGCCAGCAGCCTCCTTGGGGAGGGTATAGACGAGCAGTACTTC.

V and J are TRBV9 and TRBJ1-6; a weak D match, TRBD1 (6 bases). V was trimmed by 4 bases and J by 7 bases, leaving 21 bases between them. Germline V lookup: CDR1 SGDLS, CDR2 YYNGEE. CDR3 length equals 17 residues. CDR3 protein: CASSLETGQSVNSPLHF. The DNA of the CDR3 is TGTGCCAGCAGCCTGGAAACGGGACAAAGTGTGAATTCACCCCTCCACTTT.

The rearrangement joins TRBV4-1 to TRBJ1-1; D gene ambiguous. The V gene's germline CDR1 is MGHRA and CDR2 YSYEKL. Trimming took 4 bases from V and 8 from J, leaving 14 bases between them. The CDR3 length is 13 residues. In nucleotides, the CDR3 is TGCGCCAGCAGCCTAGGAGGGTGGACCGAAGCTTTCTTT. This translates into CASSLGGWTEAFF.

The J gene is TRBJ2-1, the V gene TRBV7-6; possible D gene TRBD1, 6 bases. Trimming stripped 4 bases from V and 7 bases from J, with 14 bases between. CDR1 SGHVS and CDR2 FNYEAQ come from the germline V gene. The CDR3 is 14 amino acids. The CDR3 protein is CASSYVGAQNEQFF. The CDR3 DNA is TGTGCCAGCAGCTATGTGGGGGCGCAAAATGAGCAGTTCTTC.

This chain uses TRBV7-9 with TRBJ2-7; 11 bases map to TRBD1. The CDR3 is made up of 15 amino acids. Germline CDR1 is SEHNR and CDR2 is FQNEAQ (reference sequence). Trimming cost V 5 bases and J 4 bases; bases outside gene matches: 7. CDR3 DNA sequence: TGTGCCAGCAGCCGTCCCGGGACAGGGGGGTACGAGCAGTACTTC. Amino acid sequence: CASSRPGTGGYEQYF.

This chain links TRBV4-1 with TRBJ2-4, with D perhaps TRBD2 (6 bases). Trimming stripped 2 bases from V and 0 bases from J, with 8 bases between. The CDR3 runs 15 residues. Germline V CDR1 and CDR2: MGHRA, YSYEKL. The CDR3 loop reads CASSQQGLAKNIQYF. The CDR3, as DNA: TGCGCCAGCAGCCAACAGGGACTAGCCAAAAACATTCAGTACTTC.

The gene calls are TRBV10-1 and TRBJ2-7; 13 bases align to TRBD2. CDR3 size: 21 residues. The V and J ends lost 6 bases and 3 bases, in that order; junction bases with no gene match: 23. Looked up from germline, CDR1 is WNHNN and CDR2 is SYGVQD (reference sequence). The CDR3 loop is CASRASPVRGLAGSYYYEQYF. DNA of the CDR3: TGCGCCAGCAGGGCCTCCCCGGTGAGGGGACTAGCGGGATCATACTACTACGAGCAGTACTTC.

The chain couples TRBV5-4 to TRBJ2-1, with D possibly matching TRBD1 (5 bases). CDR1 is SGHNT, CDR2 YYREEE, per germline (reference sequence). Trimming removed 3 bases from V and 4 bases from J, with 20 bases in between. The CDR3 is 17 residues long. In DNA, the CDR3 is TGTGCCAGCAGCTATGAAAGGGGAAATCGACAGTACAATGAGCAGTTCTTC. Protein sequence: CASSYERGNRQYNEQFF.

This clone has only one observation. The gene calls are TRBV9 and TRBJ2-3; tentative D call: TRBD2 (5 bases). Germline CDR1 is SGDLS and CDR2 is YYNGEE. V lost 0 bases and J 1 base, leaving 18 bases between the germline ends. The CDR3 spans 18 residues. The CDR3 coding sequence is TGTGCCAGCAGCGTAGGTCGTGTCCTAGTGGGAGGCACAGATACGCAGTATTTT. The encoded protein is CASSVGRVLVGGTDTQYF.